This entry is about one T cell receptor (beta chain). Its antigen is currently unknown. Up to 500,000 reads were sequenced per sample. The data were produced by immunoSEQ multiplex PCR, yet TCRdb's version contains in-frame clones alone and is incomplete. The sample has tens of thousands of clones; around 73% are singletons. These data belong to a study of pediatric ulcerative colitis. General observations from the study: Clonal expansions reduced rectal repertoire diversity in acute severe colitis. Some T cells in rectal biopsies may come from blood, especially with overt colitis. Compared with controls, ulcerative colitis showed greater blood-rectum clone sharing.

Rectal tissue came from one to two pinch biopsies taken at colonoscopy. The CDR3 consists of 16 residues. V dropped 1 base and J dropped 0 bases, with 12 bases sitting between them. Germline V gene lookup returns CDR1 KGHSH and CDR2 LQKENI. The chain has TRBV18 and TRBJ1-2; weak D call: TRBD1 (5 bases). This TCR derives from a boy aged 5-17 years with moderate ulcerative colitis. The specimen was gut tissue. The CDR3 nucleotides read TGTGCCAGCTCACCACGTCAAGACAGCTCTAACTATGGCTACACCTTC. Its translation: CASSPRQDSSNYGYTF.